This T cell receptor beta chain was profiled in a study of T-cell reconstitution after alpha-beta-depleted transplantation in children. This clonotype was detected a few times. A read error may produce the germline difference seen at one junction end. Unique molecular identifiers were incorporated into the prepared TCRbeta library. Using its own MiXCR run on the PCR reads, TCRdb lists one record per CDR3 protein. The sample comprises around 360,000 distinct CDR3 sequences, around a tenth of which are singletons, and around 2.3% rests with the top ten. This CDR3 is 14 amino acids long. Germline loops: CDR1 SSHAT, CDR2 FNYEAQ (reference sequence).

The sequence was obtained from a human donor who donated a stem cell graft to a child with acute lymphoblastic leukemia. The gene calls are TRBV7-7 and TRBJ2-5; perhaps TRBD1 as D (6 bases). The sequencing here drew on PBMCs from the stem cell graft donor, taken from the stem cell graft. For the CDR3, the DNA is TGTGCTAGCAGCTCAGGACAGCATAAAGAGACCCAGTACTTC. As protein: CASSSGQHKETQYF.